This T cell receptor beta chain appears in the sequencing data of a study of shared clonotypes between healthy human individuals. Concerning this clone: Its antigen is currently unknown.

V was cut by 3 bases and J by 2 bases, with 4 bases left in between. The CDR3 totals 12 residues. The germline CDR1 and CDR2 sequences are SGHTA and FQGNSA. TCRdb's copy holds only in-frame clones and misses some; the assay was immunoSEQ multiplex PCR. The sample lists 1.5 million to 2.5 million clones; about 95% were seen once. Naive CD8 cells lacked CD45RO and underwent positive selection for CCR7, leaving out terminally differentiated effector memory CD45RA+ cells. Adult Caucasians living in Nashville, Tennessee made up all of the donors. Study-level points and caveats: Clonotypes not shared had lower generation probabilities than those common to all four donors. When naive CD4 clonotypes were compared across a few donors, approximately 4.9% were shared.

The chain recombines TRBV7-2 with TRBJ1-1; D ambiguous. Sequences were obtained from naive CD8+ T cells sorted from blood. This receptor was obtained from a man aged 18 to 30 in good health. For the CDR3, the DNA is TGTGCCAGCAGCTTGGATAACACTGAAGCTTTCTTT. Encoded protein: CASSLDNTEAFF. Full variable domain (remainder filled in from reference TRBV7-2 and TRBJ1-1): GAGVSQSPSNKVTEKGKDVELRCDPISGHTALYWYRQSLGQGLEFLIYFQGNSAPDKSGLPSDRFSAERTGGSVSTLTIQRTQQEDSAVYLCASSLDNTEAFFGQGTRLTVV.